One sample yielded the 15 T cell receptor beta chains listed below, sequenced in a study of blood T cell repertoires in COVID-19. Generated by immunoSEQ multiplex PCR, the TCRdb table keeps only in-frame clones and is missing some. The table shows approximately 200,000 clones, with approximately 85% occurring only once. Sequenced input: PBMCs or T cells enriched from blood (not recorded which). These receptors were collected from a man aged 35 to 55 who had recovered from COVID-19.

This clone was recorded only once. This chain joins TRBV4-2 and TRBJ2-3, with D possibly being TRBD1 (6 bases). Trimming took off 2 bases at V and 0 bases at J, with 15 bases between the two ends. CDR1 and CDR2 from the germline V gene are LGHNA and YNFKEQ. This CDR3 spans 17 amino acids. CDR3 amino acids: CASSQTGFGGSTDTQYF. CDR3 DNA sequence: TGTGCCAGCAGCCAAACAGGGTTTGGCGGGAGCACAGATACGCAGTATTTT.

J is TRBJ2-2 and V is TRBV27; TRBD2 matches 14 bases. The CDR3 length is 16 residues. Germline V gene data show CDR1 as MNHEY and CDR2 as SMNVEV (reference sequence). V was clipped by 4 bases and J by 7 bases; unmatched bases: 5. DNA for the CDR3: TGTGCCAGCAGTTCCGGACTAGCGGGAGGCGGCGGGGAGCTGTTTTTT. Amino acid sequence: CASSSGLAGGGGELFF.

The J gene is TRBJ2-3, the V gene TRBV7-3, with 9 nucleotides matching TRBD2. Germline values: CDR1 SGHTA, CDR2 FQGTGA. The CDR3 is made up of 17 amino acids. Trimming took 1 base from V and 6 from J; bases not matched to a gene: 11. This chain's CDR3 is CASSLKVLSGSTDTQYF. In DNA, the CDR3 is TGTGCCAGCAGCTTAAAAGTCCTTAGCGGGAGTACGGATACGCAGTATTTT. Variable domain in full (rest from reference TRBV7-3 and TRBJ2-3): GAGVSQTPSNKVTEKGKYVELRCDPISGHTALYWYRQSLGQGPEFLIYFQGTGAADDSGLPNDRFFAVRPEGSVSTLKIQRTERGDSAVYLCASSLKVLSGSTDTQYFGPGTRLTVL.

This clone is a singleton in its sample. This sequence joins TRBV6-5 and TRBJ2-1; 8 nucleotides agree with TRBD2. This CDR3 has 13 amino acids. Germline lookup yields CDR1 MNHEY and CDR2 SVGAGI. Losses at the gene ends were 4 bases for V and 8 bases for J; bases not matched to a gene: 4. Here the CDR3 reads CASSSGTRDEQFF. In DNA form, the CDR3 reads TGTGCCAGCAGTTCCGGGACTAGGGATGAGCAGTTCTTC.

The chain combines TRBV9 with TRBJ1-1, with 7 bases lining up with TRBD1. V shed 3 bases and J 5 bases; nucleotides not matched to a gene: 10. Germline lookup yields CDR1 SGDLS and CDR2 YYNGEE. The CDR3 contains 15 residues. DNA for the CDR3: TGTGCCAGCAGCGCCCCGACAGGGAGGAGTACTGAAGCTTTCTTT. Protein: CASSAPTGRSTEAFF.

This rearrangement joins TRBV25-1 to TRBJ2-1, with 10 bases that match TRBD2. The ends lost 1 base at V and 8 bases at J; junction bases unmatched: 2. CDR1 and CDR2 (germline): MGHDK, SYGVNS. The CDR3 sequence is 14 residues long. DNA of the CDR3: TGTGCCAGCAGTGAATCTAGCGGGAGCGATGAGCAGTTCTTC. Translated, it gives CASSESSGSDEQFF.

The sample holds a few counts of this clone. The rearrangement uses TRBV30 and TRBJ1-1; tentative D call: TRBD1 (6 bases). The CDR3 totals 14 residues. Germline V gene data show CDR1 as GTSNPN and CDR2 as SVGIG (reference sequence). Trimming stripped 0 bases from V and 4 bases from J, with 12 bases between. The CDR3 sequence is CAWSVIVTGTEAFF. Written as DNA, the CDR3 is TGTGCCTGGAGTGTTATTGTGACAGGCACTGAAGCTTTCTTT.

CDR3 nucleotides: TGTGCCAGCAGCGTAGGAGGCGGGGTGAAGCAATACGAGCAGTACTTC. Its translation is CASSVGGGVKQYEQYF. The V and J genes are TRBV9 and TRBJ2-7, with a possible D match to TRBD2 (6 bases). From germline, CDR1 is SGDLS and CDR2 YYNGEE. The CDR3 consists of 16 residues. V lost 0 bases and J 4 bases, leaving 17 bases between the germline ends.

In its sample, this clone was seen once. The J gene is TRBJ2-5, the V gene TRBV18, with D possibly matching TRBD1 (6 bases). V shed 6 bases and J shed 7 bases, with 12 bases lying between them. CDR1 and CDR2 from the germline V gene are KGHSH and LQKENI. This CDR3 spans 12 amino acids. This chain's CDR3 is CASSRQEGTQYF. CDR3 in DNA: TGTGCCAGCTCCCGACAGGAAGGGACCCAGTACTTC.

CDR3 sequence (DNA): TGTGCCAGCAGCCCGACAGCGATCTACGAGCAGTACTTC. Residues: CASSPTAIYEQYF. The chain employs TRBV14 and TRBJ2-7, with D perhaps TRBD1 (5 bases). Trimming removed 4 bases at V and 3 bases at J, with 10 bases between. This CDR3 has 13 amino acids. CDR1 and CDR2 from the germline V gene are SGHDN and FVKESK.

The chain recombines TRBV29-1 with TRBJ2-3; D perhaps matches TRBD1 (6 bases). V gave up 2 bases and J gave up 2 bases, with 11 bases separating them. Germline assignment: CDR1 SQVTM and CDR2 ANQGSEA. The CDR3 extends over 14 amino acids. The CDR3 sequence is CSVETDSNTDTQYF. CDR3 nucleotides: TGCAGCGTTGAAACGGACAGCAACACAGATACGCAGTATTTT.

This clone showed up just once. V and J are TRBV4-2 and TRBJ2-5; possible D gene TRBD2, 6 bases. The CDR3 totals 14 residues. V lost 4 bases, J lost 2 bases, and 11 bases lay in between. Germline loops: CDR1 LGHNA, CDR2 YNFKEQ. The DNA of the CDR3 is TGTGCCAGCAGCCCCACGGCGGGGCAAGAGACCCAGTACTTC. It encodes CASSPTAGQETQYF.

CDR3 loop: CASSPGTGGTYGYTF. DNA for the CDR3: TGTGCCAGCAGCCCGGGGACAGGGGGGACCTATGGCTACACCTTC. The genes are TRBV7-2 and TRBJ1-2, with 11 bases aligning to TRBD1. V was clipped by 5 bases and J by 4 bases; unmatched bases: 6. Germline CDR1 reads SGHTA; CDR2 reads FQGNSA. CDR3 length: 15 amino acids.

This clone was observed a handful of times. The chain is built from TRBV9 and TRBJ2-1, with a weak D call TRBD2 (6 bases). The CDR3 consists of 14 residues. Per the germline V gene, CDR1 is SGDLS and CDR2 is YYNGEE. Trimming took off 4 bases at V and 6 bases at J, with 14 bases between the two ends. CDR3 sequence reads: CASSLSGLINEQFF. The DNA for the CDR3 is TGTGCCAGCAGCTTATCGGGACTCATCAATGAGCAGTTCTTC. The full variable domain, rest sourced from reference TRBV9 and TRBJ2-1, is DSGVTQTPKHLITATGQRVTLRCSPRSGDLSVYWYQQSLDQGLQFLIQYYNGEERAKGNILERFSAQQFPDLHSELNLSSLELGDSALYFCASSLSGLINEQFFGPGTRLTVL.

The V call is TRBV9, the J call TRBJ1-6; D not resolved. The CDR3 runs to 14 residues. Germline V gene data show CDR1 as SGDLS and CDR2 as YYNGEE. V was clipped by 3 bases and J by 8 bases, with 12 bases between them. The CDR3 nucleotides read TGTGCCAGCAGCGAGAGGGCCTTTGATTCACCCCTCCACTTT. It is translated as CASSERAFDSPLHF.